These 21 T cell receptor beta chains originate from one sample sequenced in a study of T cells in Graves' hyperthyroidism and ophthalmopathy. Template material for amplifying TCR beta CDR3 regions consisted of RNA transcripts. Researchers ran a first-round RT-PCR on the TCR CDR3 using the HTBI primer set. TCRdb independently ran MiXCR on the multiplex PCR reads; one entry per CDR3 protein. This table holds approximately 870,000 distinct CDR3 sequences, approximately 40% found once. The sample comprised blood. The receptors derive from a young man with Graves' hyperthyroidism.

CDR3 coding DNA: TGTGCCATCAGTGAGTCAGGAGGGTTCGACGTCCTGACTTTC. Residues: CAISESGGFDVLTF. The gene calls are TRBV10-3 and TRBJ2-6; perhaps TRBD2 as D (6 bases). CDR1 is ENHRY and CDR2 is SYGVKD in the germline V gene. V lost 0 bases and J lost 11, with 11 bases in between. This CDR3 comprises 14 residues.

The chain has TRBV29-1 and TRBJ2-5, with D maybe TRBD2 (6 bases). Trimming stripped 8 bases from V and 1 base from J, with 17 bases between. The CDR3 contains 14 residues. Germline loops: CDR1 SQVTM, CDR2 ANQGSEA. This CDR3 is CSTDGGAPQETQYF. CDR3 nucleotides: TGCAGCACCGACGGAGGGGCCCCCCAAGAGACCCAGTACTTC. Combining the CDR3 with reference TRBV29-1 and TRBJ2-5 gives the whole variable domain SAVISQKPSRDICQRGTSLTIQCQVDSQVTMMFWYRQQPGQSLTLIATANQGSEATYESGFVIDKFPISRPNLTFSTLTVSNMSPEDSSIYLCSTDGGAPQETQYFGPGTRLLVL.

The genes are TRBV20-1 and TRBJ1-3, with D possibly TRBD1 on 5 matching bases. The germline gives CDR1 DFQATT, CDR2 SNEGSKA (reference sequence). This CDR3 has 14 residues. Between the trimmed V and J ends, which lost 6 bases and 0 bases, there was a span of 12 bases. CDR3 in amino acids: CSAVDSNSGNTIYF. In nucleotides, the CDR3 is TGCAGTGCGGTAGACAGCAACTCTGGAAACACCATATATTTT.

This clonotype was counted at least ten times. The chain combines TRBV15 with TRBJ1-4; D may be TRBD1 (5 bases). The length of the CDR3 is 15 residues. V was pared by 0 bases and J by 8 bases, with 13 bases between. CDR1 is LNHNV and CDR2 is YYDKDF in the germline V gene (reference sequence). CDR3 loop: CATSRDGGRDEKLFF. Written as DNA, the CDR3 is TGTGCCACCAGCAGAGATGGGGGTCGAGACGAAAAACTGTTTTTT.

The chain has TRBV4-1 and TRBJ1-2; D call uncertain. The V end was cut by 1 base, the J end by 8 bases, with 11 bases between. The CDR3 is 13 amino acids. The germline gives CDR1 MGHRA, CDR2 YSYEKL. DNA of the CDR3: TGCGCCAGCAGCCAAGTCTTGCCGGGAGGCTACACCTTC. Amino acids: CASSQVLPGGYTF.

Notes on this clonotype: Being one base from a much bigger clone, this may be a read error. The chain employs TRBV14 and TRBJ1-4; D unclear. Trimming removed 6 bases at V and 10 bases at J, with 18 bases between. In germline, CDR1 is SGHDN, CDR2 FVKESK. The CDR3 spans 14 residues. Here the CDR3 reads CASSSWETLRKLFF. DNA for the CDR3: TGTGCCAGCAGTTCGTGGGAGACCCTCAGAAAACTGTTTTTT. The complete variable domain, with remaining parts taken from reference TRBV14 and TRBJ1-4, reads EAGVTQFPSHSVIEKGQTVTLRCDPISGHDNLYWYRRVMGKEIKFLLHFVKESKQDESGMPNNRFLAERTGGTYSTLKVQPAELEDSGVYFCASSSWETLRKLFFGSGTQLSVL.

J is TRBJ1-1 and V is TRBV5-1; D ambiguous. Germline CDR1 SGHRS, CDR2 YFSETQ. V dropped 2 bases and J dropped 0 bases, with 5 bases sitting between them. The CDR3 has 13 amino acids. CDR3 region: CASSFDLNTEAFF. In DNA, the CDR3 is TGCGCCAGCAGCTTTGACCTGAACACTGAAGCTTTCTTT.

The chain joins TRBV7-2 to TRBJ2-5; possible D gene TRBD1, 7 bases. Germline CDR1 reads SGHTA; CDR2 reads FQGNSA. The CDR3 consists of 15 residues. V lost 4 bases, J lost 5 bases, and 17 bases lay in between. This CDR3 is CASSWGDSVRETQYF. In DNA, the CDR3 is TGTGCCAGCAGCTGGGGGGACAGCGTGCGGGAGACCCAGTACTTC. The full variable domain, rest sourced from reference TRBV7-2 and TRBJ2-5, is GAGVSQSPSNKVTEKGKDVELRCDPISGHTALYWYRQSLGQGLEFLIYFQGNSAPDKSGLPSDRFSAERTGGSVSTLTIQRTQQEDSAVYLCASSWGDSVRETQYFGPGTRLLVL.

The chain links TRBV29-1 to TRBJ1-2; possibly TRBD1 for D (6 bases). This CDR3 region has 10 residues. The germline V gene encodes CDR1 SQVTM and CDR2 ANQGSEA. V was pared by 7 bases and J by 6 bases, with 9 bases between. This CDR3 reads CSATGNGYTF. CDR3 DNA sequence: TGCAGCGCCACAGGGAATGGCTACACCTTC.

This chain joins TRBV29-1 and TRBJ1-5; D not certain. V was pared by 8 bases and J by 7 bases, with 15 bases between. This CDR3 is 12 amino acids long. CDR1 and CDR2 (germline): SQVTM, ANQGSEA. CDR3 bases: TGCAGCAGCTTAGATGGCGGGCAGCCCCAGCATTTT. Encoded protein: CSSLDGGQPQHF.

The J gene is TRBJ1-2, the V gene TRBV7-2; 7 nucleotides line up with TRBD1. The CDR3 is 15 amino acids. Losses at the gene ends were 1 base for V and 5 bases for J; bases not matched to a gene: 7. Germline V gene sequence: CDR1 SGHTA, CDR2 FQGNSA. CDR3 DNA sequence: TGTGCCAGCAGCTTAGTGTCAGGGGGGTTATATGGCTACACCTTC. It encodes CASSLVSGGLYGYTF.

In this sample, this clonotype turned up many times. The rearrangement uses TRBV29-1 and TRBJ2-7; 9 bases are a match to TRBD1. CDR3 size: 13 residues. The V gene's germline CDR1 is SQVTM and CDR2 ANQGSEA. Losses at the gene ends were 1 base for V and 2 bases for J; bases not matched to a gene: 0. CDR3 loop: CSVEGQGAYEQYF. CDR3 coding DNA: TGCAGCGTTGAAGGACAGGGGGCCTACGAGCAGTACTTC.

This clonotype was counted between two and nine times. The CDR3 region has the DNA TGTGCCAGCAGCGGGGGGGTCTCCGGGGAGCTGTTTTTT. Translating it yields CASSGGVSGELFF. This chain links TRBV7-3 with TRBJ2-2; TRBD2 aligns across 7 bases. In germline, CDR1 is SGHTA, CDR2 FQGTGA. The junction had 3 bases not matched to a gene; V was cut back by 5 bases and J by 6 bases. The CDR3 contains 13 residues.

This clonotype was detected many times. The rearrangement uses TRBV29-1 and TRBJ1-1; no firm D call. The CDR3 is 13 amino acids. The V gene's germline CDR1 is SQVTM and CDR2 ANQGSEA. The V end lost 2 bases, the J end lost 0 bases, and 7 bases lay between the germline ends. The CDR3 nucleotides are TGCAGCGTTGAAAAGAGCCTGAACACTGAAGCTTTCTTT. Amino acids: CSVEKSLNTEAFF.

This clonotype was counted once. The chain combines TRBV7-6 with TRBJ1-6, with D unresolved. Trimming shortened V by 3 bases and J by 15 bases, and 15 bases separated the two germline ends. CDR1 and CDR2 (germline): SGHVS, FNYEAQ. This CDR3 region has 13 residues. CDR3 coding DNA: TGTGCCAGCAGCTTGGCGTTCGGGAGTCACCTCCACTTT. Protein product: CASSLAFGSHLHF.

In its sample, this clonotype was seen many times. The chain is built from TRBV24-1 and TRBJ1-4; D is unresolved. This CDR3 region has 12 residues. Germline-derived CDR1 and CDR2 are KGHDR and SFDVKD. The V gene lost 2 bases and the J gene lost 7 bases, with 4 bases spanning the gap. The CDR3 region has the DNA TGTGCCACCAGTGATTCCGGTGAAAAACTGTTTTTT. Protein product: CATSDSGEKLFF.

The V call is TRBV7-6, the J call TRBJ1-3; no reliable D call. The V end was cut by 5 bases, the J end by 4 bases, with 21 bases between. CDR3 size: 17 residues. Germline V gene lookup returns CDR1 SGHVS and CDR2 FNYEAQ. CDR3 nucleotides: TGTGCCAGCAGCCCCCGCTCTCGGGCGGGTAGCGGAAACACCATATATTTT. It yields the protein CASSPRSRAGSGNTIYF.

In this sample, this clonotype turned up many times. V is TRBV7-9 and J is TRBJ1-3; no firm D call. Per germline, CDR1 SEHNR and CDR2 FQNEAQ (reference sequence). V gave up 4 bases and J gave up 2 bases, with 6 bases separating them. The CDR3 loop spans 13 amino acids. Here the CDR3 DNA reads TGTGCCAGCAGCTCGCAGGCTGGAAACACCATATATTTT. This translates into CASSSQAGNTIYF. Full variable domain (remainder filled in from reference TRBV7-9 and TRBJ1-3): DTGVSQNPRHKITKRGQNVTFRCDPISEHNRLYWYRQTLGQGPEFLTYFQNEAQLEKSRLLSDRFSAERPKGSFSTLEIQRTEQGDSAMYLCASSSQAGNTIYFGEGSWLTVV.

The CDR3 region is CASSFLGEAYEQYF. The CDR3 DNA reads TGTGCCAGCAGTTTCCTGGGGGAGGCCTACGAGCAGTACTTC. The chain combines TRBV2 with TRBJ2-7, with D perhaps TRBD2 (6 bases). CDR1 SNHLY and CDR2 FYNNEI come from the germline V gene. With 5 bases removed from V and 2 bases from J, the gap between germline ends came to 13 bases. This CDR3 has 14 amino acids.

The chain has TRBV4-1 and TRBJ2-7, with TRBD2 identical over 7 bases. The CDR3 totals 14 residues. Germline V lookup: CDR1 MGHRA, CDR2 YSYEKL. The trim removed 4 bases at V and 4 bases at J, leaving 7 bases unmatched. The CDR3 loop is CASSREAGVYEQYF. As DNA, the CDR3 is TGCGCCAGCAGCCGAGAGGCGGGAGTGTACGAGCAGTACTTC.

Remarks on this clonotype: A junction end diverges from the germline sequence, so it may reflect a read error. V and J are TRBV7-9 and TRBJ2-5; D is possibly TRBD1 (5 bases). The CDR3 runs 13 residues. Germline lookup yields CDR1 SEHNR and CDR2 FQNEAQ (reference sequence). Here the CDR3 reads CAISPDREETQYF. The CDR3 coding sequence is TGTGCCATCAGCCCTGACAGAGAAGAGACCCAGTACTTC. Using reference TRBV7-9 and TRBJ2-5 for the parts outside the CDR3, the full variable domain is DTGVSQNPRHKITKRGQNVTFRCDPISEHNRLYWYRQTLGQGPEFLTYFQNEAQLEKSRLLSDRFSAERPKGSFSTLEIQRTEQGDSAMYLCAISPDREETQYFGPGTRLLVL.